A selection of T cell receptor beta chains follows, all from one sample in a study of blood T cell repertoires in COVID-19. Method: immunoSEQ multiplex PCR; TCRdb's copy keeps in-frame clones and lacks some. Here the sample spans some 270,000 clones, roughly 89% being singletons. The specimen was peripheral blood. The receptors were gathered from a middle-aged woman who had recovered from COVID-19. CDR3s include the opening cysteine and the closing phenylalanine or tryptophan. Fields, in order: J gene, V gene, clone size, CDR3 protein. Expanded clones get a size class; other rows say once, few or many, or leave the size out.

j_call: TRBJ1-5
v_call: TRBV18
clone_size: few
cdr3_aa: CASSPGDRTNQPQHF

j_call: TRBJ2-3
v_call: TRBV3-1/TRBV3-2
clone_size: -
cdr3_aa: CASSLEGAGDTQYF

j_call: TRBJ1-2
v_call: TRBV4-1
clone_size: -
cdr3_aa: CASSQIIRLGGSGYGYTF

j_call: TRBJ2-5
v_call: TRBV7-7
clone_size: -
cdr3_aa: CASSLGQQETQYF

j_call: TRBJ1-6
v_call: TRBV5-1
clone_size: -
cdr3_aa: CASSLETGTASSYNSPLHF

j_call: TRBJ1-1
v_call: TRBV6-5
clone_size: -
cdr3_aa: CASSYSTRDTEAFF

j_call: TRBJ1-3
v_call: TRBV24-1
clone_size: once
cdr3_aa: CATKTGKGNTIYF

j_call: TRBJ2-2
v_call: TRBV21-1
clone_size: -
cdr3_aa: CASSKVRGAGELFF

j_call: TRBJ2-1
v_call: TRBV25-1
clone_size: -
cdr3_aa: CASSGLSGRGTYNEQFF

j_call: TRBJ1-4
v_call: TRBV21-1
clone_size: -
cdr3_aa: CASSKGGGRHEKLFF

j_call: TRBJ1-2
v_call: TRBV5-4
clone_size: -
cdr3_aa: CASSLYAGPHGYTF

j_call: TRBJ2-2
v_call: TRBV7-6
clone_size: -
cdr3_aa: CASSTRPNMWGELFF

j_call: TRBJ1-4
v_call: TRBV6-9
clone_size: -
cdr3_aa: CASSSPVNEKLFF

j_call: TRBJ1-5
v_call: TRBV4-1
clone_size: -
cdr3_aa: CASSQDAREPQHF

j_call: TRBJ2-2
v_call: TRBV11-2
clone_size: -
cdr3_aa: CASSPGTDTGELFF

j_call: TRBJ1-4
v_call: TRBV7-2
clone_size: few
cdr3_aa: CASSPNLKTNEKLFF

j_call: TRBJ2-5
v_call: TRBV12-5
clone_size: -
cdr3_aa: CASGIQGQETQYF

j_call: TRBJ2-4
v_call: TRBV10-2
clone_size: -
cdr3_aa: CASKTSGANIQYF

j_call: TRBJ2-4
v_call: TRBV7-9
clone_size: -
cdr3_aa: CASSLEWTSGIPKNIQYF

j_call: TRBJ1-5
v_call: TRBV2
clone_size: few
cdr3_aa: CASSRGFPNQPQHF

j_call: TRBJ1-3
v_call: TRBV7-2
clone_size: -
cdr3_aa: CASSFLFGNPGNTIYF

j_call: TRBJ1-1
v_call: TRBV28
clone_size: -
cdr3_aa: CASSLPTGQGVNEAFF

j_call: TRBJ2-7
v_call: TRBV28
clone_size: -
cdr3_aa: CASSLEGAYEQYF

j_call: TRBJ1-4
v_call: TRBV12-3/TRBV12-4
clone_size: -
cdr3_aa: CASSFGQGTELFF

j_call: TRBJ2-1
v_call: TRBV15
clone_size: -
cdr3_aa: CATSRDFTGGNEQFF

j_call: TRBJ2-7
v_call: TRBV4-1
clone_size: once
cdr3_aa: CASSQASGRLYEQYF

j_call: TRBJ1-6
v_call: TRBV5-1
clone_size: -
cdr3_aa: CASSVQGSSYNSPLHF

j_call: TRBJ2-1
v_call: TRBV29-1
clone_size: -
cdr3_aa: CSVVFRGPGGEQFF

j_call: TRBJ2-5
v_call: TRBV7-9
clone_size: -
cdr3_aa: CASSSGLAGDFLGETQYF

j_call: TRBJ2-1
v_call: TRBV12-3/TRBV12-4
clone_size: -
cdr3_aa: CASSASQGRRQFF

j_call: TRBJ1-1
v_call: TRBV9
clone_size: -
cdr3_aa: CASSVGGKTEAFF

j_call: TRBJ2-7
v_call: TRBV11-2
clone_size: once
cdr3_aa: CASSPGGGQYEQYF

j_call: TRBJ2-2
v_call: TRBV4-1
clone_size: -
cdr3_aa: CASSRVGAAGELFF

j_call: TRBJ2-4
v_call: TRBV7-9
clone_size: -
cdr3_aa: CASSPRDSQNIQYF

j_call: TRBJ1-1
v_call: TRBV10-2
clone_size: -
cdr3_aa: CASDQGSGTEAFF

j_call: TRBJ2-1
v_call: TRBV30
clone_size: -
cdr3_aa: CAWRDLDRGVTNEQFF

j_call: TRBJ2-2
v_call: TRBV5-4
clone_size: -
cdr3_aa: CASRGTSGRALNTGELFF

j_call: TRBJ1-2
v_call: TRBV6-5
clone_size: -
cdr3_aa: CASSYAGGYGYTF

j_call: TRBJ2-2
v_call: TRBV7-6
clone_size: -
cdr3_aa: CASSFWGLAGDHGELFF

j_call: TRBJ2-1
v_call: TRBV6-6
clone_size: -
cdr3_aa: CASSYFTSGGYNEQFF

j_call: TRBJ2-2
v_call: TRBV2
clone_size: -
cdr3_aa: CASSERTSGGLTGGAGELFF

j_call: TRBJ1-1
v_call: TRBV6-2/TRBV6-3
clone_size: -
cdr3_aa: CASSDQTGNTEAFF

j_call: TRBJ2-3
v_call: TRBV12-2
clone_size: -
cdr3_aa: CASRFIFPAGQYF

j_call: TRBJ2-3
v_call: TRBV5-4
clone_size: -
cdr3_aa: CASSEQGWADTQYF

j_call: TRBJ2-1
v_call: TRBV28
clone_size: -
cdr3_aa: CASSLWGPTDNEQFF

j_call: TRBJ1-2
v_call: TRBV2
clone_size: -
cdr3_aa: CASSTKQGVGYGYTF

j_call: TRBJ2-1
v_call: TRBV18
clone_size: -
cdr3_aa: CASSYAGVHNEQFF

j_call: TRBJ2-3
v_call: TRBV5-5
clone_size: -
cdr3_aa: CASSREWQGMDTQYF

j_call: TRBJ2-4
v_call: TRBV5-1
clone_size: -
cdr3_aa: CASSLEFQPRYF

j_call: TRBJ2-7
v_call: TRBV11-2
clone_size: -
cdr3_aa: CASSLGEADEQYF

j_call: TRBJ1-1
v_call: TRBV6-5
clone_size: -
cdr3_aa: CASSPLLGVGTEAFF

j_call: TRBJ2-3
v_call: TRBV19
clone_size: -
cdr3_aa: CASRVKGDTDTQYF

j_call: TRBJ1-5
v_call: TRBV28
clone_size: -
cdr3_aa: CASSFSRGTGGDQPQHF

j_call: TRBJ1-1
v_call: TRBV6-5
clone_size: -
cdr3_aa: CASSYRGAQTEAFF

j_call: TRBJ2-7
v_call: TRBV11-1
clone_size: -
cdr3_aa: CASSARDRSHEQYF

j_call: TRBJ2-1
v_call: TRBV9
clone_size: -
cdr3_aa: CASTVSTGWGYNEQFF

j_call: TRBJ2-7
v_call: TRBV2
clone_size: -
cdr3_aa: CASSAQTSGAHEQYF